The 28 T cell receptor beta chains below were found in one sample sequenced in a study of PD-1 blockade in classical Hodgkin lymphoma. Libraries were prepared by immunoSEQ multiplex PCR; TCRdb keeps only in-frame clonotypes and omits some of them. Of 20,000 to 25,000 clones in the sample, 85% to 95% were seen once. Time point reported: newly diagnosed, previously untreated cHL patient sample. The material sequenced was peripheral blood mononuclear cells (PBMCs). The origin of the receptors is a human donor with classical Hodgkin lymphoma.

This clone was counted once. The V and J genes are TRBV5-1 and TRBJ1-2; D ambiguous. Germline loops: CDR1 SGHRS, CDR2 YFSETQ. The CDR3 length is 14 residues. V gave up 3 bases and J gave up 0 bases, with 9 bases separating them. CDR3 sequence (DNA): TGCGCCAGCAGCTCCACACCAACTAACTATGGCTACACCTTC. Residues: CASSSTPTNYGYTF.

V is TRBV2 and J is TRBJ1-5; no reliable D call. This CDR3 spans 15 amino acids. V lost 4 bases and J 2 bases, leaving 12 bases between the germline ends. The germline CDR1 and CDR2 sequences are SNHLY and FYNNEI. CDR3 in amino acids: CASSAAAMGNQPQHF. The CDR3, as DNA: TGTGCCAGCAGTGCCGCCGCGATGGGCAATCAGCCCCAGCATTTT.

CDR3 nucleotide sequence: TGTGCCTCAGCTTCCCCGGCAGGCACAGATACGCAGTATTTT. Its protein is CASASPAGTDTQYF. V is TRBV11-3 and J is TRBJ2-3; no firm D call. This CDR3 spans 14 amino acids. V lost 11 bases and J lost 1, with 16 bases in between. The germline V gene encodes CDR1 SGHNT and CDR2 YENEEA.

The CDR3 DNA reads TGTGCCTGGAGTCCCGGGACAGGGGGCCGAGTCTATGGCTACACCTTC. Translation: CAWSPGTGGRVYGYTF. The chain couples TRBV30 to TRBJ1-2; 12 nucleotides agree with TRBD1. V dropped 2 bases and J dropped 4; count of bases not matched to a gene: 8. CDR1 and CDR2 from the germline V gene are GTSNPN and SVGIG (reference sequence). This CDR3 is built from 16 residues.

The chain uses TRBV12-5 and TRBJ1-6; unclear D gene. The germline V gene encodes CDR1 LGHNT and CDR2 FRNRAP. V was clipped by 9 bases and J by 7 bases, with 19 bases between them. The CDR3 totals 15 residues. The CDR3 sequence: CASPRIRGLNSPLHF. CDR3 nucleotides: TGTGCTAGCCCCCGAATCCGTGGTTTAAATTCACCCCTCCACTTT.

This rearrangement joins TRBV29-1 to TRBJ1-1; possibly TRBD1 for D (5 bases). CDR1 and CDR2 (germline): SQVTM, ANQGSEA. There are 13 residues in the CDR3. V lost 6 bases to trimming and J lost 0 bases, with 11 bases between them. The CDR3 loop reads CSVEGRMNTEAFF. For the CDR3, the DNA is TGCAGCGTCGAGGGGCGCATGAACACTGAAGCTTTCTTT.

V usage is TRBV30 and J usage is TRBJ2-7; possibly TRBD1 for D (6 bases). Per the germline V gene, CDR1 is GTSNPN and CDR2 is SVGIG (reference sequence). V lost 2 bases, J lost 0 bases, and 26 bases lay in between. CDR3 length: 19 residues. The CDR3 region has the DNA TGTGCCTGGAGTTCCCCGGGACACCGTCGAATTACCAGCTCCTACGAGCAGTACTTC. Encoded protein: CAWSSPGHRRITSSYEQYF.

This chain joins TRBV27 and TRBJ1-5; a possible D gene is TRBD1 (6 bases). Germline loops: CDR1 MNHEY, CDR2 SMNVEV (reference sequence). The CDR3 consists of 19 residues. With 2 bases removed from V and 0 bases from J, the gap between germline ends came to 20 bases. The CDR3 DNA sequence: TGTGCCAGCAGTTTACGGGGTGCGGCGCCGGGACATAGCAATCAGCCCCAGCATTTT. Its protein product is CASSLRGAAPGHSNQPQHF.

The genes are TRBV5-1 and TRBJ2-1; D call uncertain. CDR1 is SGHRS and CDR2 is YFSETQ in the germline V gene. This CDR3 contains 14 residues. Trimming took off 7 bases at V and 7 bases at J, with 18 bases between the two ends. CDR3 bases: TGCGCCAGCTCGGGCCCTGAAGTCGGAAATGAGCAGTTCTTC. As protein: CASSGPEVGNEQFF.

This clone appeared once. The CDR3 DNA follows: TGTGCCTGGAGACTATCCGTAGATACGCAGTATTTT. This sequence encodes CAWRLSVDTQYF. This sequence joins TRBV30 and TRBJ2-3; D unclear. The CDR3 runs 12 residues. V lost 3 bases to trimming and J lost 5 bases, with 9 bases between them. Germline V gene lookup returns CDR1 GTSNPN and CDR2 SVGIG (reference sequence).

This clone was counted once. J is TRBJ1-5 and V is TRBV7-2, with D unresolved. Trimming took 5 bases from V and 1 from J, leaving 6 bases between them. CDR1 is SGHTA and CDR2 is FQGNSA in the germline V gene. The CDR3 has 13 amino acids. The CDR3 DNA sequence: TGTGCCAGCAGCCCGACCAGCAATCAGCCCCAGCATTTT. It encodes CASSPTSNQPQHF. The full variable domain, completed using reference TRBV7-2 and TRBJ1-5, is GAGVSQSPSNKVTEKGKDVELRCDPISGHTALYWYRQSLGQGLEFLIYFQGNSAPDKSGLPSDRFSAERTGGSVSTLTIQRTQQEDSAVYLCASSPTSNQPQHFGDGTRLSIL.

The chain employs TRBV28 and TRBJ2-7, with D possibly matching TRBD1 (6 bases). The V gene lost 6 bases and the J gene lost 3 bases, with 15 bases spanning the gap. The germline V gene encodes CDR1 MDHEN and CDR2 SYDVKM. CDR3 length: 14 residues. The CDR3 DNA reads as TGTGCCAGCAGCCGGGACATGGTAAACTACGAGCAGTACTTC. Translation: CASSRDMVNYEQYF. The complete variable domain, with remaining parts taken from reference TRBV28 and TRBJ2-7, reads DVKVTQSSRYLVKRTGEKVFLECVQDMDHENMFWYRQDPGLGLRLIYFSYDVKMKEKGDIPEGYSVSREKKERFSLILESASTNQTSMYLCASSRDMVNYEQYFGPGTRLTVT.

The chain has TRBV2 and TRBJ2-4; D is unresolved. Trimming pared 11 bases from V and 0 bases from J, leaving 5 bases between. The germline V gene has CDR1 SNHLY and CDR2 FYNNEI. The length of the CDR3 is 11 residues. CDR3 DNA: TGTGCCGTACTAGCCAAAAACATTCAGTACTTC. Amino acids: CAVLAKNIQYF. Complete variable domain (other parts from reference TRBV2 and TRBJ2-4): EPEVTQTPSHQVTQMGQEVILRCVPISNHLYFYWYRQILGQKVEFLVSFYNNEISEKSEIFDDQFSVERPDGSNFTLKIRSTKLEDSAMYFCAVLAKNIQYFGAGTRLSVL.

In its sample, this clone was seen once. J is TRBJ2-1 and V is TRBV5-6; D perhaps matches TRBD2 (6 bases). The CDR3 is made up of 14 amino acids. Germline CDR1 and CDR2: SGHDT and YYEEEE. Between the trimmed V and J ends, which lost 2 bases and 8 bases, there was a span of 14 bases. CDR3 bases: TGTGCCAGCAGCTTCGGGAGTTGGCCCGATGAGCAGTTCTTC. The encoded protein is CASSFGSWPDEQFF. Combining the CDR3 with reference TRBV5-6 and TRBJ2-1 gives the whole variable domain DAGVTQSPTHLIKTRGQQVTLRCSPKSGHDTVSWYQQALGQGPQFIFQYYEEEERQRGNFPDRFSGHQFPNYSSELNVNALLLGDSALYLCASSFGSWPDEQFFGPGTRLTVL.

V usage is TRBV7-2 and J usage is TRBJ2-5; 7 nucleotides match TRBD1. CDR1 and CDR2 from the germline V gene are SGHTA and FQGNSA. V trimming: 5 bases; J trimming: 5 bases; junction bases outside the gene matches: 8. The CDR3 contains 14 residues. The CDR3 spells CASSPDRVRETQYF. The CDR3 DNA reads TGTGCCAGCAGCCCCGACAGGGTTAGGGAGACCCAGTACTTC.

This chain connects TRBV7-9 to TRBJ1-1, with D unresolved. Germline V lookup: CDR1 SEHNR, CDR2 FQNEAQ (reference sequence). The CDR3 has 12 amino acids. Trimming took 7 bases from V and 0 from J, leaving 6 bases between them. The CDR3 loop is CASMEMNTEAFF. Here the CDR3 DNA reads TGTGCCAGCATGGAGATGAACACTGAAGCTTTCTTT.

The CDR3 protein is CASSERRGGDTEAFF. CDR3 in DNA: TGTGCCAGCAGTGAACGTCGTGGAGGGGACACTGAAGCTTTCTTT. The chain combines TRBV2 with TRBJ1-1; possibly TRBD1 for D (5 bases). The V gene lost 2 bases and the J gene lost 3 bases, with 13 bases spanning the gap. CDR1 and CDR2 (germline): SNHLY, FYNNEI. This CDR3 region has 15 residues.

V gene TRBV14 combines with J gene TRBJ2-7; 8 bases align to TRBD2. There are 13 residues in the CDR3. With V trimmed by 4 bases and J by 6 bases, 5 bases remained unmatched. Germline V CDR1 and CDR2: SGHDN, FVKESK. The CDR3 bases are TGTGCCAGCAGCCCCAGACTAGCGACCGAGCAGTACTTC. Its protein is CASSPRLATEQYF.

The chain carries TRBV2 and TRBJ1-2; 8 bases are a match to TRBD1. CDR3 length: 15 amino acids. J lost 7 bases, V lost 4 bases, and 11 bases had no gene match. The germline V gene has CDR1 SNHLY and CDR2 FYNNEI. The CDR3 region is CASSAGQGALSGYTF. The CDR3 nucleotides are TGTGCCAGCAGTGCTGGGCAGGGGGCTCTCTCTGGCTACACCTTC.

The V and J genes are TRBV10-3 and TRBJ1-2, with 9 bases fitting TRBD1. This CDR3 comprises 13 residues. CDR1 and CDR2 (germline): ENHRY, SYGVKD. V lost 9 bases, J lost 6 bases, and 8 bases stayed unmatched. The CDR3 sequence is CAITTGQGHGYTF. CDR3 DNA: TGTGCCATAACTACGGGACAGGGACATGGCTACACCTTC.

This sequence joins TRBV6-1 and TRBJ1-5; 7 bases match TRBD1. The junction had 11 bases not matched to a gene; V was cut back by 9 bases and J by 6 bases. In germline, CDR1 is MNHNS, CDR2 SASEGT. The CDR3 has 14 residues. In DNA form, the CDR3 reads TGTGCCAGTAGGACAGGACGCCTTAGTCAGCCCCAGCATTTT. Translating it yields CASRTGRLSQPQHF.

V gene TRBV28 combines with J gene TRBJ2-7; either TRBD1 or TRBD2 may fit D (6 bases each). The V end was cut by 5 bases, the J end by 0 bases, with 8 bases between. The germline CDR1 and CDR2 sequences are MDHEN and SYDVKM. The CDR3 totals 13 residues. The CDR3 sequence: CASSGGLSYEQYF. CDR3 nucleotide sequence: TGTGCCAGCAGTGGGGGGCTCTCCTACGAGCAGTACTTC.

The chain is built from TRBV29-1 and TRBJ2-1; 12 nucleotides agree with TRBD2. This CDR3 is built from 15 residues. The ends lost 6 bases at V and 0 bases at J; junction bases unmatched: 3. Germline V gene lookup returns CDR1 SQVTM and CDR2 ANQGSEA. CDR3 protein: CSVATSGSSYNEQFF. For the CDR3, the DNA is TGCAGCGTCGCGACTAGCGGGAGCTCCTACAATGAGCAGTTCTTC.

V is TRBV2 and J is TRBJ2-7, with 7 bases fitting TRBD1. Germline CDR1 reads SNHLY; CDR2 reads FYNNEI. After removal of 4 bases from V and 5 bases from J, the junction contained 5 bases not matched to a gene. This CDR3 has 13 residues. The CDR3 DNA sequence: TGTGCCAGCAGTGGACAGGGAAGGAACGAGCAGTACTTC. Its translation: CASSGQGRNEQYF.

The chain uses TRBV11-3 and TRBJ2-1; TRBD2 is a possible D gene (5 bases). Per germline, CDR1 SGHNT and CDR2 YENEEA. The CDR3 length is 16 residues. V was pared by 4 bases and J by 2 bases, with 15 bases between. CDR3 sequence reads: CASSSFGENAYNEQFF. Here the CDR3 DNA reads TGTGCCAGCAGCTCCTTCGGGGAAAACGCCTACAATGAGCAGTTCTTC.

For the CDR3, the DNA is TGTGCCTGGGGGTCGACAGACACCTACGAGCAGTACTTC. It codes for CAWGSTDTYEQYF. V usage is TRBV30 and J usage is TRBJ2-7; tentative D call: TRBD1 (5 bases). Germline V lookup: CDR1 GTSNPN, CDR2 SVGIG (reference sequence). There are 13 residues in the CDR3. The V and J ends lost 5 bases and 2 bases respectively, with 13 bases between them. Together with reference TRBV30 and TRBJ2-7, the CDR3 gives the full variable domain: SQTIHQWPATLVQPVGSPLSLECTVEGTSNPNLYWYRQAAGRGLQLLFYSVGIGQISSEVPQNLSASRPQDRQFILSSKKLLLSDSGFYLCAWGSTDTYEQYFGPGTRLTVT.

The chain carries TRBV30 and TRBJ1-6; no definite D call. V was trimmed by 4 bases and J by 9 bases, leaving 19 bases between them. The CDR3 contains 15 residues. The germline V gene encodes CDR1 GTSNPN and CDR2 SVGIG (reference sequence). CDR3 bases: TGTGCCTGGACTCCAGGCACATATGTGGGTTCACCCCTCCACTTT. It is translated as CAWTPGTYVGSPLHF.

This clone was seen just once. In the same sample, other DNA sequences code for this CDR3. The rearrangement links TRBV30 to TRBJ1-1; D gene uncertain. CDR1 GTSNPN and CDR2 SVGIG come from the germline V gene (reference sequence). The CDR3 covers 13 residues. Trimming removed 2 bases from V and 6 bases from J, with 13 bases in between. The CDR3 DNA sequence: TGTGCCTGGAGTTTTGTCCAGCGGGCTGAAGCTTTCTTT. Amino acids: CAWSFVQRAEAFF.